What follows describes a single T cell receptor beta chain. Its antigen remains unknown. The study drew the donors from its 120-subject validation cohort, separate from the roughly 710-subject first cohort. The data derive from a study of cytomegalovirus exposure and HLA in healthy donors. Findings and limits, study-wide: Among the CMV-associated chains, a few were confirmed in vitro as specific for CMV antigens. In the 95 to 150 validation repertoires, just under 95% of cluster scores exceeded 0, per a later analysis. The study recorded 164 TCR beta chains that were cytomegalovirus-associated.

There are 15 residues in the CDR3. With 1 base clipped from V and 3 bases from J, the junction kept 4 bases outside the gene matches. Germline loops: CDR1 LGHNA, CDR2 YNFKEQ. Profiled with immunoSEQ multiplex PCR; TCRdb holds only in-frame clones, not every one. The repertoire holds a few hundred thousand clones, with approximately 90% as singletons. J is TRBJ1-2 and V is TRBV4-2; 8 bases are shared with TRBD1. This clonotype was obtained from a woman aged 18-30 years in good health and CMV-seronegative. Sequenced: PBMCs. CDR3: CASSQGTGPDYGYTF. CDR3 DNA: TGTGCCAGCAGCCAAGGGACAGGGCCCGACTATGGCTACACCTTC.